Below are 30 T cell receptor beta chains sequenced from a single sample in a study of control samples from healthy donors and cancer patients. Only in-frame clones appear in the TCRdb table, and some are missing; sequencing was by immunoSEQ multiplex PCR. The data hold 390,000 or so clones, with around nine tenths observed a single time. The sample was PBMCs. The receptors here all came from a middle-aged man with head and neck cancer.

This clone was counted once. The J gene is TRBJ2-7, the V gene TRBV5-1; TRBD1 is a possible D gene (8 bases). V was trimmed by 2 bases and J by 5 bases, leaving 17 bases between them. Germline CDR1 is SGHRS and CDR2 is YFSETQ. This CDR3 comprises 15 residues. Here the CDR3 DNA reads TGCGCCAGCAGCTTCACAGGGGGAGGGGGAAACGAGCAGTACTTC. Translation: CASSFTGGGGNEQYF.

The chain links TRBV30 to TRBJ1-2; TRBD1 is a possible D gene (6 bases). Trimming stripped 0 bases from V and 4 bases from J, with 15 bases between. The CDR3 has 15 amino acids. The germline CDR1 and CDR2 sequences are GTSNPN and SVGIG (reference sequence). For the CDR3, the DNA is TGTGCCTGGAGTGTAAAGAGTAGGGGGACCTATGGCTACACCTTC. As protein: CAWSVKSRGTYGYTF.

As DNA, the CDR3 is TGTGCCAGTAGTATGGGGGGTGGACGGTATTCACCCCTCCACTTT. Residues: CASSMGGGRYSPLHF. The rearrangement uses TRBV19 and TRBJ1-6; the D gene is possibly TRBD1 (5 bases). CDR1 and CDR2 (germline): LNHDA, SQIVND (reference sequence). The V end lost 3 bases, the J end lost 8 bases, and 14 bases lay between the germline ends. This CDR3 spans 15 amino acids.

The CDR3 reads CASSLGDIRSYEQYF. The DNA of the CDR3 is TGTGCCAGCAGCTTAGGAGACATCCGCTCCTACGAGCAGTACTTC. V usage is TRBV7-8 and J usage is TRBJ2-7; D is uncertain. The CDR3 length is 15 residues. The germline gives CDR1 SGHVS, CDR2 FQNEAQ. V gave up 1 base and J gave up 0 bases, with 10 bases separating them.

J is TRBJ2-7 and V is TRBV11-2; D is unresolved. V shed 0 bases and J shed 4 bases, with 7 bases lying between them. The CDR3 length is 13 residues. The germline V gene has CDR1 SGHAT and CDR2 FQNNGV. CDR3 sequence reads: CASSLELPYEQYF. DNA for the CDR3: TGTGCCAGCAGCTTAGAACTCCCATACGAGCAGTACTTC.

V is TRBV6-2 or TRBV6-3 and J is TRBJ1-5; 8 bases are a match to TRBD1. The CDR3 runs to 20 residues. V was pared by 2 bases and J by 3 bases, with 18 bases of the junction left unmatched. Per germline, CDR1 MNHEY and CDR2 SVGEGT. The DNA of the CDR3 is TGTGCCAGCAGTTACAAGATCAATAAGGGGGGGACAGGCGACAATCAGCCCCAGCATTTT. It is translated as CASSYKINKGGTGDNQPQHF.

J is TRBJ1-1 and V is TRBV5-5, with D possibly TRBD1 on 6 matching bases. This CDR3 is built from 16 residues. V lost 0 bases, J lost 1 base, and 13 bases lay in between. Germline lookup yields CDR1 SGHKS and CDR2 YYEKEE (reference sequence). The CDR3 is CASSLALTDRNTEAFF. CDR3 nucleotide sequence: TGTGCCAGCAGCTTGGCCCTGACGGACAGGAACACTGAAGCTTTCTTT.

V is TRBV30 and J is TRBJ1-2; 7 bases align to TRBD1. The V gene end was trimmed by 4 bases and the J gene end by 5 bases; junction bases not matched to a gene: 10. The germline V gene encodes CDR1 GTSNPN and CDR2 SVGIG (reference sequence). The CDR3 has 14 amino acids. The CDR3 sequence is CAWTINRGGYGYTF. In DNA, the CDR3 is TGTGCCTGGACAATTAACAGGGGCGGGTATGGCTACACCTTC.

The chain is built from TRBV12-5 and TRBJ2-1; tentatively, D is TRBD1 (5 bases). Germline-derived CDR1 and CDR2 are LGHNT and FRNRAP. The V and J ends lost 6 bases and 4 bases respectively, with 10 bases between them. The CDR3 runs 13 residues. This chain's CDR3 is CASGLTAYNEQFF. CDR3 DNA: TGTGCTAGTGGCCTGACAGCTTACAATGAGCAGTTCTTC.

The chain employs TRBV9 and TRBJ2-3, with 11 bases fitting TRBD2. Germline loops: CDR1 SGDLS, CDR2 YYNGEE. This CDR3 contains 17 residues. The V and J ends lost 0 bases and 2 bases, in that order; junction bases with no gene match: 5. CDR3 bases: TGTGCCAGCAGCGTAGCTACTAGCGGGGGCCTCACAGATACGCAGTATTTT. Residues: CASSVATSGGLTDTQYF.

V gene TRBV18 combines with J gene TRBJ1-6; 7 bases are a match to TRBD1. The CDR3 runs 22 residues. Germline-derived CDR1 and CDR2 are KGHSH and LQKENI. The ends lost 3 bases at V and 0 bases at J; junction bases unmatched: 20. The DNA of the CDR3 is TGTGCCAGCTCACCGATCGGCGGACAGGTTTTCAACCCTGGCTCCTATAATTCACCCCTCCACTTT. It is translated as CASSPIGGQVFNPGSYNSPLHF.

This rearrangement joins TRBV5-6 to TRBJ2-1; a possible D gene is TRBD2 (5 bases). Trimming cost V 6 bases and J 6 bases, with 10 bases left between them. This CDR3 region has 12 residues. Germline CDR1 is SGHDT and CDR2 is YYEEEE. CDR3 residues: CASILAGNEQFF. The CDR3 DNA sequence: TGTGCCAGCATCCTCGCGGGCAATGAGCAGTTCTTC.

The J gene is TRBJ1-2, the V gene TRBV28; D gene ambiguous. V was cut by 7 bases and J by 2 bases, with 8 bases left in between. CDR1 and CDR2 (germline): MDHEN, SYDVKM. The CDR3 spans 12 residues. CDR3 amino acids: CASTTANYGYTF. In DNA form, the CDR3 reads TGTGCCAGCACCACCGCCAACTATGGCTACACCTTC.

In nucleotides, the CDR3 is TGCGCCAGCAGCTTGGGGGACCCTGGGGGTATTGATGGCTACACCTTC. It specifies CASSLGDPGGIDGYTF. The chain employs TRBV5-1 and TRBJ1-2; a possible D gene is TRBD1 (5 bases). CDR3 length equals 16 residues. Germline CDR1 and CDR2: SGHRS and YFSETQ. Between the trimmed V and J ends, which lost 0 bases and 6 bases, there was a span of 18 bases.

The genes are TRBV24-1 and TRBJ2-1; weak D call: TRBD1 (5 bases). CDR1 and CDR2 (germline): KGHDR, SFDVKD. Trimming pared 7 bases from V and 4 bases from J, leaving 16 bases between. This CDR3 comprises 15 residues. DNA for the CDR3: TGTGCCACCAGCCCAGGGATGGGGATATACAATGAGCAGTTCTTC. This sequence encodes CATSPGMGIYNEQFF.

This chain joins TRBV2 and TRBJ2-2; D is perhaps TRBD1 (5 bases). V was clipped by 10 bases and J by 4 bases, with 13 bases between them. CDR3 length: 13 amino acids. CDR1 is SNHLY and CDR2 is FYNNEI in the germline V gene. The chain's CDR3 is CATRGQVTGELFF. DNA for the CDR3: TGTGCCACTAGGGGCCAGGTCACCGGGGAGCTGTTTTTT. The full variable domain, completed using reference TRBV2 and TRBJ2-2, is EPEVTQTPSHQVTQMGQEVILRCVPISNHLYFYWYRQILGQKVEFLVSFYNNEISEKSEIFDDQFSVERPDGSNFTLKIRSTKLEDSAMYFCATRGQVTGELFFGEGSRLTVL.

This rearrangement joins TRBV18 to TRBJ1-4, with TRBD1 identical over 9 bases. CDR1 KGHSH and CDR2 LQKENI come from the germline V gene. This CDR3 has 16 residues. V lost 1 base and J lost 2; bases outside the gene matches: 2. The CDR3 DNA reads TGTGCCAGCTCACCACGGGACAGGGCTACTAATGAAAAACTGTTTTTT. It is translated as CASSPRDRATNEKLFF.

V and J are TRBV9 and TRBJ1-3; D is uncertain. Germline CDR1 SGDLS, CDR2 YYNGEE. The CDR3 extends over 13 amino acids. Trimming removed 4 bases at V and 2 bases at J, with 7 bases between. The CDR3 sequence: CASSPRAGNTIYF. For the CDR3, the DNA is TGTGCCAGCAGCCCCCGCGCTGGAAACACCATATATTTT.

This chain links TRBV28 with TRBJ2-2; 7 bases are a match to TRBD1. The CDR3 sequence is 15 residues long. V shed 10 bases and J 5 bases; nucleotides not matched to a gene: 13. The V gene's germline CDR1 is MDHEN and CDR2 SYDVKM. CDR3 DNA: TGTGCCATCCTAGACAGGGCAGTAGGGACCGGGGAGCTGTTTTTT. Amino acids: CAILDRAVGTGELFF.

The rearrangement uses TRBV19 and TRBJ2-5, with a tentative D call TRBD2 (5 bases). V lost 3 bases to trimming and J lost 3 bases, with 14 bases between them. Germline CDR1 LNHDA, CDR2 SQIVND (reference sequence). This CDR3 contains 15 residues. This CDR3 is CASSIPLGNEETQYF. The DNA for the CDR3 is TGTGCCAGTAGTATTCCCCTCGGGAACGAAGAGACCCAGTACTTC.

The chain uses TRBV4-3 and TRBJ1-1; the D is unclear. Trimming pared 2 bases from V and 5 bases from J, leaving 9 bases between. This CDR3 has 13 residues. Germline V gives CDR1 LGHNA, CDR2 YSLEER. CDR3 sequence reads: CASSQNPETEAFF. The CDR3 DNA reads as TGCGCCAGCAGCCAAAATCCGGAAACTGAAGCTTTCTTT.

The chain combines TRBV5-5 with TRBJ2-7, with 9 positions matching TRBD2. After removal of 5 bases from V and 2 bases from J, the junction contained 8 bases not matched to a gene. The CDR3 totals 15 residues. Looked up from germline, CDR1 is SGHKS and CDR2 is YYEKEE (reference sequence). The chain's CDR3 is CASRTPSGVTYEQYF. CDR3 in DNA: TGTGCCAGCAGAACCCCTAGCGGGGTTACCTACGAGCAGTACTTC.

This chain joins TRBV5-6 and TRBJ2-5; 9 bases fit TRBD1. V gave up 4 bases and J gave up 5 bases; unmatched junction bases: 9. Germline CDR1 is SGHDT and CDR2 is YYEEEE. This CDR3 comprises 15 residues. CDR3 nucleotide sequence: TGTGCCAGCAGCCAAGGGACAGGGAGGCGGGAGACCCAGTACTTC. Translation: CASSQGTGRRETQYF.

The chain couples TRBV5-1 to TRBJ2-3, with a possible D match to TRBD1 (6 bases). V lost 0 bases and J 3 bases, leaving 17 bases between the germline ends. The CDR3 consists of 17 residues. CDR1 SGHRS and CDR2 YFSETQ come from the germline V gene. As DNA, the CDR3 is TGCGCCAGCAGCTTGGTTGGCCTGGGGGCCGGGACAGATACGCAGTATTTT. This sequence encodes CASSLVGLGAGTDTQYF. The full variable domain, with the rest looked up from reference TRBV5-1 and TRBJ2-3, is KAGVTQTPRYLIKTRGQQVTLSCSPISGHRSVSWYQQTPGQGLQFLFEYFSETQRNKGNFPGRFSGRQFSNSRSEMNVSTLELGDSALYLCASSLVGLGAGTDTQYFGPGTRLTVL.

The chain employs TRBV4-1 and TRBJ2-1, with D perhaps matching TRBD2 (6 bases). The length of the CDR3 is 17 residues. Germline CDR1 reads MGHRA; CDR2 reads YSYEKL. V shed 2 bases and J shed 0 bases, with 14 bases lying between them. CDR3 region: CASSQYRDFSSYNEQFF. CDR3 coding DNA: TGCGCCAGCAGCCAATACCGGGACTTCAGCTCCTACAATGAGCAGTTCTTC.

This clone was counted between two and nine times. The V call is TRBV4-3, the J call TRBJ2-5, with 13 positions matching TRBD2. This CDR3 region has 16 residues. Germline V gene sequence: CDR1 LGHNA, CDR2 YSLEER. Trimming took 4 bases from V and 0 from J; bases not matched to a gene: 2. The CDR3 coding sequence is TGCGCCAGCAGCCGCGGACTAGCGGGGGACCAAGAGACCCAGTACTTC. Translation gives CASSRGLAGDQETQYF.

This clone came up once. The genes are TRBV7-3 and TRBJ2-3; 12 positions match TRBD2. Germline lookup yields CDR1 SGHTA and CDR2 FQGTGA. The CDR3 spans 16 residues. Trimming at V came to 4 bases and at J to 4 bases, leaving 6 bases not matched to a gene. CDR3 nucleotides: TGTGCCAGCAGCTCCTTACTAGCGGGAGGTCCAGATACGCAGTATTTT. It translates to CASSSLLAGGPDTQYF.

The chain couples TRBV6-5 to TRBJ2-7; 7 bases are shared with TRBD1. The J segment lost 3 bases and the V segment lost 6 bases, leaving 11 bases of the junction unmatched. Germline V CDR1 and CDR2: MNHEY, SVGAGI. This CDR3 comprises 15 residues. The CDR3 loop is CASSLYTGTDYEQYF. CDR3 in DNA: TGTGCCAGCAGCCTTTATACCGGGACAGACTACGAGCAGTACTTC.

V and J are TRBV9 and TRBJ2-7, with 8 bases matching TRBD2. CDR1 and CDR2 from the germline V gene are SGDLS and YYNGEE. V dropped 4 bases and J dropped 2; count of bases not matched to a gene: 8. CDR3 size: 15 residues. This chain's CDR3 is CASSPRGGRAYEQYF. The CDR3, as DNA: TGTGCCAGCAGCCCCCGCGGGGGGCGAGCCTACGAGCAGTACTTC.

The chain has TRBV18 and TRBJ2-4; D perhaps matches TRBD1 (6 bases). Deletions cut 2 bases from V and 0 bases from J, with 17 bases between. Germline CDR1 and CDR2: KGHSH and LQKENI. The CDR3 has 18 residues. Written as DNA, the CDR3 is TGTGCCAGCTCACCAAAATCAGGACAGTCAAGAGCCAAAAACATTCAGTACTTC. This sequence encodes CASSPKSGQSRAKNIQYF.